A single T cell receptor beta chain is shown here with its context. This table comes from immunoSEQ multiplex PCR, and its TCRdb copy is limited to in-frame clones, with some not included. Of hundreds of thousands of clones in the sample, approximately 87% were seen once. The data derive from a study of shared T cell receptors in the human thymus. This CDR3 is built from 17 residues. J lost 1 base, V lost 5 bases, and 9 bases had no gene match. Germline lookup yields CDR1 SGHTA and CDR2 FQGNSA. These data are also associated with another study on human thymus T cells. In that study: Resections were taken during corrective heart surgery, and the thymus tissue came from these. Thymic and blood repertoires appeared to carry a bias in their V and J gene usage. Related studies noted strongly shared thymic repertoires across unrelated people.

What was sequenced was thymocytes. The chain uses TRBV7-2 and TRBJ2-4; 9 bases are a match to TRBD1. The TCR comes from a boy under three years old with a congenital heart defect. This chain's CDR3 is CASSPGQGIVAKNIQYF. The DNA for the CDR3 is TGTGCCAGCAGCCCCGGACAGGGGATAGTGGCCAAAAACATTCAGTACTTC.